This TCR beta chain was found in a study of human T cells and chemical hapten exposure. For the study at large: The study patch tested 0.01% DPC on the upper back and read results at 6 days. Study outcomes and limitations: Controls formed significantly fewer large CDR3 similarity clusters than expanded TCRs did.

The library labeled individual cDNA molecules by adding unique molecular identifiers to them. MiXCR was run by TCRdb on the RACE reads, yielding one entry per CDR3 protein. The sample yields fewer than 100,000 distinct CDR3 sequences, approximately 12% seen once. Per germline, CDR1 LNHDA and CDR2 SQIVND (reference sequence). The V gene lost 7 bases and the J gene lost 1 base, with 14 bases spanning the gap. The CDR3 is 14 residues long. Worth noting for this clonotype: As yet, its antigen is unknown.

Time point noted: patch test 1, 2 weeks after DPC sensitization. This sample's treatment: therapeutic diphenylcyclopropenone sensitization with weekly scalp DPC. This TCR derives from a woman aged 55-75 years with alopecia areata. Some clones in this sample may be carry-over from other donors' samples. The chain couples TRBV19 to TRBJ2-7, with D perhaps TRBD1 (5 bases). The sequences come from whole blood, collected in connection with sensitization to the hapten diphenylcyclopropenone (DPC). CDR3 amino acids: CASTRRQGSYEQYF. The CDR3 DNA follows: TGTGCCAGTACTAGGCGTCAGGGATCCTACGAGCAGTACTTC.